The rows below give T cell receptor beta chains drawn from one sample of a study of blood T cells in healthy people across ages. TCRdb re-derived calls from the 5' RACE reads in MiXCR, one entry per CDR3 protein. Here the sample spans 650,000 to 800,000 distinct CDR3 sequences, more than 40% being singletons. Sequenced sample: blood. The receptors here all came from a man aged 60-69 years in good health. Both conserved end residues are part of each CDR3. Fields, in order: D gene, J gene, CDR3 length, V gene, clone size, CDR3 protein, CDR3 DNA. The D gene is left open where the match is weak. Rows may omit the clone size; those that give it use once, few, many or a size class.

- | TRBJ2-1 | 15 | TRBV20-1 | few | CSAREGSSGVDEQFF | TGCAGTGCTAGAGAGGGGTCCTCGGGGGTCGATGAGCAGTTCTTC
TRBD1 | TRBJ1-1 | 14 | TRBV20-1 | - | CSASQGGQITEAFF | TGCAGTGCTAGTCAGGGGGGTCAGATCACTGAAGCTTTCTTT
- | TRBJ2-7 | 11 | TRBV3-1 | many | CASSYLSEQYF | TGTGCCAGCAGCTATCTCTCCGAGCAGTACTTC
TRBD2 | TRBJ2-5 | 15 | TRBV20-1 | many | CSALRTSGVQETQYF | TGCAGTGCTCTCCGGACTAGCGGGGTCCAAGAGACCCAGTACTTC
- | TRBJ2-7 | 13 | TRBV3-1 | few | CASSQDMGREQYF | TGTGCCAGCAGCCAAGATATGGGGAGGGAGCAGTACTTC
- | TRBJ2-1 | 16 | TRBV7-9 | few | CASSLTATGTYNEQFF | TGTGCCAGCAGCTTAACGGCGACAGGTACCTACAATGAGCAGTTCTTC
TRBD1 | TRBJ2-5 | 16 | TRBV3-1 | - | CASSPSPTGVQETQYF | TGTGCCAGCAGTCCATCTCCGACAGGGGTTCAAGAGACCCAGTACTTC
TRBD1 | TRBJ1-1 | 15 | TRBV6-5 | once | CASRYQGQRNTEAFF | TGTGCCAGCAGATACCAGGGACAGAGAAACACTGAAGCTTTCTTT
- | TRBJ1-6 | 16 | TRBV12-3/TRBV12-4 | - | CASSLGHGRGSPPLHF | TGTGCCAGCAGCCTCGGACATGGCCGAGGTAGTCCACCCCTCCACTTT
- | TRBJ2-2 | 13 | TRBV29-1 | - | CSVGQATTGELFF | TGCAGCGTTGGGCAGGCAACCACCGGGGAGCTGTTTTTT
- | TRBJ2-5 | 17 | TRBV29-1 | - | CSVEDGGEWLRQETQYF | TGCAGCGTTGAAGATGGGGGAGAATGGTTACGGCAAGAGACCCAGTACTTC
- | TRBJ2-3 | 14 | TRBV3-1 | - | CASSSGGKTDTQYF | TGTGCCAGCAGCTCCGGAGGGAAGACAGATACGCAGTATTTT
- | TRBJ1-4 | 16 | TRBV11-2 | - | CASSLDPPGSSRKLFF | TGTGCCAGCAGCTTAGATCCCCCCGGGTCCAGTCGAAAACTGTTTTTT
TRBD2 | TRBJ2-3 | 15 | TRBV6-1 | - | CASSHGGGGQDTQYF | TGTGCCAGCAGTCATGGCGGGGGGGGTCAAGATACGCAGTATTTT
- | TRBJ1-1 | 16 | TRBV13 | - | CASSQTVKGTLTLAFF | TGTGCCAGCAGCCAGACGGTAAAAGGGACATTAACCTTGGCTTTCTTT
- | TRBJ2-7 | 14 | TRBV7-2 | - | CVSSVGAGSYEQYF | TGTGTCAGCTCCGTAGGGGCAGGGTCCTACGAGCAGTACTTC
TRBD2 | TRBJ2-7 | 14 | TRBV15 | - | CATSRASGTRDRYF | TGTGCCACCAGCAGAGCATCCGGGACTAGAGATCGGTACTTC
- | TRBJ2-6 | 15 | TRBV9 | many | CASSVGVPGANVLTF | TGTGCCAGCAGCGTTGGGGTACCTGGGGCCAACGTCCTGACTTTC
- | TRBJ1-2 | 12 | TRBV14 | - | CASSQGSGDDTF | TGTGCCAGCAGCCAAGGTTCGGGGGACGACACCTTC
- | TRBJ1-3 | 16 | TRBV15 | - | CATSTNPGNSGNTIYF | TGTGCCACCAGCACCAACCCGGGGAACTCTGGAAACACCATATATTTT
TRBD1 | TRBJ2-2 | 17 | TRBV4-3 | - | CASSQMAGQGNTGELFF | TGCGCCAGCAGCCAGATGGCGGGACAGGGAAACACCGGGGAGCTGTTTTTT